This TCR beta chain was identified during a study of T-cell memory formation after mild COVID-19. Study-level background: For the most part, TCR clusters were specific to one donor.

5'RACE with constant-segment primers built TCRalpha and TCRbeta cDNA libraries with UMIs. TCRdb redid the calling of the 5' RACE reads with MiXCR, one entry per CDR3 protein. The sample has about 400,000 distinct CDR3 sequences; about 24% are singletons. As regards this clonotype: The antigen is undetermined.

Study-wide points: Pre-infection memory harbored some responding clones, suggesting cross-reactive memory joined. Clonal second-wave expansions that peaked on day 37 had unconfirmed SARS-CoV-2 specificity.

The CDR3 has 17 residues. The V and J ends lost 3 bases and 7 bases, in that order; junction bases with no gene match: 13. CDR1 is SQVTM and CDR2 is ANQGSEA in the germline V gene. The chain combines TRBV29-1 with TRBJ2-1, with 12 bases matching TRBD2. The sample was PBMCs or a T cell subset sorted from them (not recorded which). The TCR originated in an adult woman who had mild COVID-19 (a few samples of this study predate the infection). Cell type and time point are not known. The CDR3 nucleotides read TGCAGCGTTGATAGCTCGTCTCGACTAGCGGGAGTGAATGAGCAGTTCTTC. Its translation is CSVDSSSRLAGVNEQFF.